The 17 T cell receptor beta chains listed next were all sequenced from one sample in a study of blood T cell repertoires in COVID-19. Libraries were prepared by immunoSEQ multiplex PCR; TCRdb keeps only in-frame clonotypes and omits some of them. The sample holds approximately 120,000 clones; around 83% are singletons and the top ten take 3.2%. Sequencing was done on a sample of peripheral blood. The receptors derive from a woman older than 75 with COVID-19, enrolled during active disease.

J is TRBJ2-4 and V is TRBV5-1; D possibly corresponds to TRBD1 (6 bases). Germline CDR1 and CDR2: SGHRS and YFSETQ. The CDR3 is made up of 14 amino acids. Trimming cost V 4 bases and J 5 bases, with 13 bases left between them. CDR3 residues: CASSTGTSENIQYF. DNA of the CDR3: TGCGCCAGCAGCACCGGGACAAGTGAAAACATTCAGTACTTC. Full variable domain (rest looked up from reference TRBV5-1 and TRBJ2-4): KAGVTQTPRYLIKTRGQQVTLSCSPISGHRSVSWYQQTPGQGLQFLFEYFSETQRNKGNFPGRFSGRQFSNSRSEMNVSTLELGDSALYLCASSTGTSENIQYFGAGTRLSVL.

The chain uses TRBV5-1 and TRBJ2-1, with D possibly matching TRBD2 (5 bases). The CDR3 spans 15 residues. Trimming stripped 0 bases from V and 0 bases from J, with 7 bases between. Germline-derived CDR1 and CDR2 are SGHRS and YFSETQ. CDR3 sequence reads: CASSLAGFSYNEQFF. The CDR3 DNA follows: TGCGCCAGCAGCTTGGCGGGGTTCTCCTACAATGAGCAGTTCTTC.

This clone was seen a handful of times. The CDR3 nucleotides are TGTGCCAGCTCACCGACAGGGAGCTCTGGAAACACCATATATTTT. Amino acid sequence: CASSPTGSSGNTIYF. The rearrangement uses TRBV18 and TRBJ1-3; 7 bases fit TRBD1. The ends lost 3 bases at V and 0 bases at J; junction bases unmatched: 2. In germline, CDR1 is KGHSH, CDR2 LQKENI. The CDR3 loop spans 15 amino acids.

The CDR3 sequence: CASTGQYKETQYF. The CDR3 DNA reads TGTGCCAGCACTGGACAGTACAAAGAGACCCAGTACTTC. The chain uses TRBV7-9 and TRBJ2-5; tentative D call: TRBD1 (6 bases). CDR3 length: 13 residues. Germline CDR1 and CDR2: SEHNR and FQNEAQ (reference sequence). V was trimmed by 7 bases and J by 3 bases, leaving 12 bases between them.

This CDR3 is CASSLDSGTGYEQYF. The CDR3 DNA reads TGTGCCAGCAGCTTAGACTCCGGGACAGGCTACGAGCAGTACTTC. The chain combines TRBV11-2 with TRBJ2-7; 8 bases map to TRBD1. In germline, CDR1 is SGHAT, CDR2 FQNNGV. The CDR3 spans 15 residues. The J segment lost 3 bases and the V segment lost 0 bases, leaving 4 bases of the junction unmatched. Supplemented by reference TRBV11-2 and TRBJ2-7, the full variable domain reads EAGVAQSPRYKIIEKRQSVAFWCNPISGHATLYWYQQILGQGPKLLIQFQNNGVVDDSQLPKDRFSAERLKGVDSTLKIQPAKLEDSAVYLCASSLDSGTGYEQYFGPGTRLTVT.

This chain links TRBV27 with TRBJ1-5; tentatively, D is TRBD1 (5 bases). V was shortened by 0 bases and J by 7 bases, with 10 bases between the two germline ends. Germline-derived CDR1 and CDR2 are MNHEY and SMNVEV (reference sequence). The CDR3 runs 14 residues. CDR3 DNA sequence: TGTGCCAGCAGTTTATCGGGGGGTAGCCAGCCCCAGCATTTT. This codes for CASSLSGGSQPQHF.

The V and J genes are TRBV27 and TRBJ2-2; 14 bases are a match to TRBD2. In germline, CDR1 is MNHEY, CDR2 SMNVEV (reference sequence). The CDR3 covers 18 residues. V was pared by 3 bases and J by 2 bases, with 5 bases of the junction left unmatched. The DNA of the CDR3 is TGTGCCAGCAGTTTCCCGGGACTAGCGGGAGTCAACACCGGGGAGCTGTTTTTT. This codes for CASSFPGLAGVNTGELFF.

This clone appeared once. V gene TRBV5-1 combines with J gene TRBJ2-3, with D tentatively TRBD2 (6 bases). The CDR3 spans 14 residues. Deletions cut 2 bases from V and 1 base from J, with 8 bases between. Germline lookup yields CDR1 SGHRS and CDR2 YFSETQ. The CDR3 DNA reads as TGCGCCAGCAGCTTCGGGAGCCGCACAGATACGCAGTATTTT. Translating it yields CASSFGSRTDTQYF.

The rearrangement uses TRBV6-6 and TRBJ2-7; D gene ambiguous. With 6 bases removed from V and 6 bases from J, the gap between germline ends came to 9 bases. The CDR3 runs 11 residues. Germline CDR1 MNHNY, CDR2 SVGAGI (reference sequence). The CDR3 sequence: CASSNLGEQYF. The CDR3 bases are TGTGCCAGCAGCAACCTCGGCGAGCAGTACTTC.

The chain is built from TRBV28 and TRBJ2-7; 10 positions match TRBD1. J gave up 6 bases and V 10 bases, and 12 bases lay outside the gene matches. The V gene's germline CDR1 is MDHEN and CDR2 SYDVKM. There are 14 residues in the CDR3. The CDR3 loop reads CATHPGQGVGEQYF. The CDR3, as DNA: TGTGCCACCCACCCCGGACAGGGGGTAGGCGAGCAGTACTTC.

This chain uses TRBV5-1 with TRBJ2-2; TRBD2 aligns across 7 bases. J lost 0 bases, V lost 1 base, and 3 bases had no gene match. The CDR3 is 16 amino acids. Per the germline V gene, CDR1 is SGHRS and CDR2 is YFSETQ. CDR3 region: CASSLYGRSNTGELFF. The CDR3 coding sequence is TGCGCCAGCAGCTTGTACGGGAGGTCGAACACCGGGGAGCTGTTTTTT.

The CDR3 region is CASSFGVGVTEAFF. DNA of the CDR3: TGTGCCAGCAGCTTTGGGGTGGGAGTCACTGAAGCTTTCTTT. The genes are TRBV7-8 and TRBJ1-1; D uncertain. Deletions cut 3 bases from V and 4 bases from J, with 12 bases between. Germline V gene data show CDR1 as SGHVS and CDR2 as FQNEAQ. The CDR3 is 14 amino acids.

This clone turned up a few times. V and J are TRBV28 and TRBJ1-5; D might be TRBD1 (6 bases). Germline CDR1 is MDHEN and CDR2 is SYDVKM. V dropped 5 bases and J dropped 6 bases, with 14 bases sitting between them. This CDR3 contains 14 residues. The CDR3, as DNA: TGTGCCAGCAGTATGGGGGCGCTGGGTCAGCCCCAGCATTTT. Translated: CASSMGALGQPQHF. The whole variable domain, filled in from reference TRBV28 and TRBJ1-5, reads DVKVTQSSRYLVKRTGEKVFLECVQDMDHENMFWYRQDPGLGLRLIYFSYDVKMKEKGDIPEGYSVSREKKERFSLILESASTNQTSMYLCASSMGALGQPQHFGDGTRLSIL.

This rearrangement joins TRBV5-4 to TRBJ1-6, with D possibly being TRBD1 (5 bases). This CDR3 spans 15 amino acids. V was clipped by 0 bases and J by 7 bases, with 11 bases between them. Germline V gene sequence: CDR1 SGHNT, CDR2 YYREEE (reference sequence). The CDR3 DNA is TGTGCCAGCAGCTTGGGCCAGGGAGGGAATTCACCCCTCCACTTT. Translated: CASSLGQGGNSPLHF.

V gene TRBV24-1 combines with J gene TRBJ2-2, with D possibly TRBD1 on 6 matching bases. Trimming removed 9 bases from V and 3 bases from J, with 19 bases in between. The germline CDR1 and CDR2 sequences are KGHDR and SFDVKD. The CDR3 consists of 16 residues. The CDR3 is CATQEKRTAYTGELFF. The CDR3 DNA sequence: TGTGCCACCCAAGAAAAAAGGACAGCTTACACCGGGGAGCTGTTTTTT.

This sequence joins TRBV19 and TRBJ2-2; the match to TRBD2 covers 7 bases. V was pared by 6 bases and J by 4 bases, with 20 bases of the junction left unmatched. This CDR3 contains 19 residues. Germline V gene lookup returns CDR1 LNHDA and CDR2 SQIVND (reference sequence). CDR3 amino acids: CASSTQLIGTTHTTGELFF. CDR3 coding DNA: TGTGCCAGTAGCACCCAGTTAATAGGGACTACTCATACCACCGGGGAGCTGTTTTTT.

The J gene is TRBJ2-5, the V gene TRBV14, with 15 bases matching TRBD2. Germline V gene sequence: CDR1 SGHDN, CDR2 FVKESK. V shed 1 base, J shed 5 bases, and the junction held 5 bases outside the gene matches. The CDR3 covers 17 residues. Here the CDR3 reads CASSQGTSGRARETQYF. In nucleotides, the CDR3 is TGTGCCAGCAGCCAAGGGACTAGCGGGAGGGCCCGGGAGACCCAGTACTTC.